This TCR beta chain is from a study of Graves' ophthalmopathy and Graves' hyperthyroidism. Uncontrolled infections, pregnancy, lactation or other autoimmune diseases led to patient exclusion. The V and J ends lost 6 bases and 2 bases respectively, with 13 bases between them. The CDR3 totals 14 residues. Amplified material comprised TCR beta CDR3 regions derived from RNA transcripts. Investigators did first-round RT-PCR with HTBI primers, then second-round multiplex PCR. TCRdb fed the multiplex PCR reads into MiXCR, producing one record per CDR3 protein. The sample yields 230,000 or so distinct CDR3 sequences, around 45% seen once.

The receptor was isolated from an adult man with Graves' ophthalmopathy. The gene calls are TRBV12-3 or TRBV12-4 and TRBJ1-1; D not certain. The sequencing input was peripheral blood. This CDR3 reads CASRLGLENTEAFF. CDR3 nucleotides: TGTGCCAGCAGGTTGGGGTTAGAAAACACTGAAGCTTTCTTT.